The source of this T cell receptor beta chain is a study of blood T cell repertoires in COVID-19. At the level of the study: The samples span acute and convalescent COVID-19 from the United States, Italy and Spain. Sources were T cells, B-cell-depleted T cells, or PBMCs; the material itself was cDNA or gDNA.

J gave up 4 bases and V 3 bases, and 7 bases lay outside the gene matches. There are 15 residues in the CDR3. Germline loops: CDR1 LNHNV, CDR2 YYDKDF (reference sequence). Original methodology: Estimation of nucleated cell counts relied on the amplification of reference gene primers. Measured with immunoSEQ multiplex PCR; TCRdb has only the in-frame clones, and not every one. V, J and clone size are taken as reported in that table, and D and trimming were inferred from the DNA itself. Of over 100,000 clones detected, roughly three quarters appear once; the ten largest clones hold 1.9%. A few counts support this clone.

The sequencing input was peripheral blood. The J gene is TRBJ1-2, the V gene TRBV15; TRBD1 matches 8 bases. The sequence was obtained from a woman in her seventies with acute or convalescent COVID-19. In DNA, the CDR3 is TGTGCCACCAGCAGGACCCTGGACAGGGCCTATGGCTACACCTTC. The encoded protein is CATSRTLDRAYGYTF. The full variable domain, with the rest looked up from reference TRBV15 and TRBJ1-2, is DAMVIQNPRYQVTQFGKPVTLSCSQTLNHNVMYWYQQKSSQAPKLLFHYYDKDFNNEADTPDNFQSRRPNTSFCFLDIRSPGLGDTAMYLCATSRTLDRAYGYTFGSGTRLTVV.